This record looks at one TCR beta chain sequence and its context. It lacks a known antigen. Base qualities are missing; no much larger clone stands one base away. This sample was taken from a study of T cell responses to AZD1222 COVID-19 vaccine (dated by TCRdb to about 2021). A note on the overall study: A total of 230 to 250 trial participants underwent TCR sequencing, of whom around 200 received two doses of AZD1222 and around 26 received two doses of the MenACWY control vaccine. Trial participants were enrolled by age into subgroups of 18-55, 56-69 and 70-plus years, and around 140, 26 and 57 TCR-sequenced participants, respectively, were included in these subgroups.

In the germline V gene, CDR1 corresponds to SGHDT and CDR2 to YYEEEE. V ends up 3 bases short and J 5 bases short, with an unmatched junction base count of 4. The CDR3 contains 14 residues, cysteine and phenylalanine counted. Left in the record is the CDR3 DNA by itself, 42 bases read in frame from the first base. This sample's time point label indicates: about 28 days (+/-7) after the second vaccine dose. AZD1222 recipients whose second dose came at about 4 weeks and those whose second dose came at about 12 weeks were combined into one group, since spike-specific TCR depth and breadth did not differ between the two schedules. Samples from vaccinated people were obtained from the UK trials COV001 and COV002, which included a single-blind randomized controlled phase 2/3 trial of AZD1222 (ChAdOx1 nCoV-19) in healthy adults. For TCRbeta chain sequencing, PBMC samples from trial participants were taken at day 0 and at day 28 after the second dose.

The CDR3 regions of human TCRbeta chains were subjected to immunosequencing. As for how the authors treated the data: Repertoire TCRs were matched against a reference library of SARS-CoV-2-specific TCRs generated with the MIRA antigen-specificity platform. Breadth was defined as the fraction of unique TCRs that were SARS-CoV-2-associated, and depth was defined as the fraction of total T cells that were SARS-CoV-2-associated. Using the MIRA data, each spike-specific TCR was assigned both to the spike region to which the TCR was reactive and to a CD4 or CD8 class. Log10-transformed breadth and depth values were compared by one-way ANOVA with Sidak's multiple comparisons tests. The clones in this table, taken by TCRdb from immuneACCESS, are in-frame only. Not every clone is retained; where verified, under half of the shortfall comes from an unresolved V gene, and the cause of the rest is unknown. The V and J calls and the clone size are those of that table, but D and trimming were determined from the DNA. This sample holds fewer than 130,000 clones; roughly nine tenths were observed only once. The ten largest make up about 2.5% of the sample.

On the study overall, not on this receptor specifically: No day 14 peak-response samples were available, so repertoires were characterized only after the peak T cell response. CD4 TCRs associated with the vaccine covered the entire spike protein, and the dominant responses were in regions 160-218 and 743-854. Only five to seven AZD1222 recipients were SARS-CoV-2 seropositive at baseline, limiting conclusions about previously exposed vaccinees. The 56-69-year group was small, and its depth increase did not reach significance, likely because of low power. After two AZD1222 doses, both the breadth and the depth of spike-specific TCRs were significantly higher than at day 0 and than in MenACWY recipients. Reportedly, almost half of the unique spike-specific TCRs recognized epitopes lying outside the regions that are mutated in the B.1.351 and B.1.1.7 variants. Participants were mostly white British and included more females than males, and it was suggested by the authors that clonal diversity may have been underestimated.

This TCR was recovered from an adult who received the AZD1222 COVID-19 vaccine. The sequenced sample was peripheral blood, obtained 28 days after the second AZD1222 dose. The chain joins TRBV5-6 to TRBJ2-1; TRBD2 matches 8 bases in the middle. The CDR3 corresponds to CASSSGLADNEQFF. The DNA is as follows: TGTGCCAGCAGCTCCGGACTAGCCGACAATGAGCAGTTCTTC.